This T cell receptor beta chain was retrieved from a study of PD-L1 blockade in urothelial cancer (dated by TCRdb to about 2017). With respect to the entire study: Every patient began therapy in 2014 and was given atezolizumab 1,200 mg intravenously every 3 weeks. Durable clinical benefit was defined as a progression-free survival longer than 6 months, and TCR features were additionally tested against progression-free survival and overall survival. Over 28 patients had pretreatment blood TCR-seq, roughly 25 had at least one posttreatment blood collection, and roughly 25 had tumor TCR-seq. In the same patients who had TCR sequencing, pretreatment tumors also underwent whole exome sequencing and RNA sequencing. Patients had an ECOG performance status of 0 or 1 and had received between 0 and 3 prior chemotherapy regimens. Blood samples were analyzed 3 weeks after the start of treatment (second dose) and 6 weeks after the start of treatment. Somatic, immune and clinical correlates of response to PD-L1 blockade with atezolizumab in urothelial cancer were the focus of an exploratory multi-omic analysis. TCR sequencing covered pretreatment tumor samples and matched, serially collected peripheral blood taken before and after atezolizumab treatment. Eight to ten patients achieved durable clinical benefit and fewer than 25 did not. Blood samples gave a median of roughly 150,000 T cells and 80,000 or so unique TCRs, with a median clonality of 0.080. Twenty-five of 29 patients were males with bladder-origin urothelial cancer, and about 60% of the 29 reported a prior smoking history.

The paper's findings and limits, for the study overall: Improved progression-free and overall survival was associated with having pretreatment peripheral blood TCR clonality below the median. Small sample size (n of about 30) and many exploratory analyses mean the results are intended to be hypothesis-generating. Among patients with durable benefit, tumor-associated TCR clones showed greater expansion in peripheral blood 3 weeks after treatment started (n of about 20, p = 0.022).

A cohort of around 28 patients with locally advanced or metastatic urothelial carcinoma, treated at Memorial Sloan Kettering on a trial protocol, was included. Peripheral blood mononuclear cells were collected pretreatment and during treatment, with between 1 and 8 total time points obtained per patient. The Qiagen DNeasy Blood extraction kit was used to purify genomic DNA from total PBMCs and from tumor samples. Collected pretreatment and during treatment, PBMCs were isolated and stored as previously described. Counted from cysteine to phenylalanine, this CDR3 has 12 amino acids. Of all the DNA, just the CDR3 is kept, 36 bases in frame from base 1. Reading the germline V gene gives CDR1 SQVTM and CDR2 ANQGSEA. Compared with germline, V lacks 6 bases and J lacks 4 bases; bases without a gene match: 6. Synthetic TCR analog templates were spiked into each PCR so that absolute template abundance could be estimated from read counts. TCRbeta CDR3 regions were amplified from genomic DNA with bias-controlled V and J gene primers using the immunoSEQ assay. Rearranged TCRbeta segments were sequenced at approximately 20X coverage. Regarding the original processing steps: Clustering was used to correct sequencing errors, and CDR3s were annotated against IMGT so that V, D and J genes could be assigned. Out-of-frame and stop-codon sequences were excluded, and only productive TCRbeta rearrangements were used in downstream analyses. To compute clonality, Shannon entropy was normalized by the log of the number of unique productive sequences and then subtracted from one. Fisher's exact test with Benjamini-Hochberg correction, using a cutoff of adjusted p below 0.01, was how clones that differed between time points or between blood and tumor were identified. The clones in this table, taken by TCRdb from immuneACCESS, are in-frame only. Not every clone is retained; where verified, under half of the shortfall comes from an unresolved V gene, and the cause of the rest is unknown. From that table come the V and J calls and clone size; the DNA was used to work out D and trimming. This sample holds about 74,000 clones; around 84% were observed only once. 4% to 6% of the sample rests with the top ten.

This clone has a handful of counts. The antigen this receptor binds is unknown. Base qualities are not provided; no much larger clone lies one nucleotide away. The chain couples TRBV29-1 to TRBJ2-7; 7 central bases correspond to TRBD1. This clonotype was obtained from a man aged 65-85 years with urothelial cancer. The sample consisted of PBMCs, taken around atezolizumab (anti-PD-L1) treatment. The bases are TGCAGCGTAAGGGGGCCCGGATACGAGCAGTACTTC. Its product reads: CSVRGPGYEQYF.